The rows below give T cell receptor beta chains drawn from one sample of a study of T cells in tuberculosis. Method: immunoSEQ multiplex PCR; TCRdb's copy keeps in-frame clones and lacks some. This table has 60,000 or so clones, 81% appearing once. The sequenced sample consisted of CD1b-GMM tetramer-negative cells sorted from PBMCs. The origin of the receptors is an adult woman with latent tuberculosis. The CDR3 runs from the conserved cysteine through the conserved F or W. A D gene is named only where the DNA matches it firmly. Some rows mark clone size as missing; the rest say once, few, many or name a class of expanded clone.

TRBD1	NA	TRBV7-9	TRBJ1-5	CASSLVDGTAAWPQHF	TGTGCCAGCAGCTTAGTAGACGGGACAGCGGCGTGGCCCCAGCATTTT
TRBD2	NA	TRBV5-5	TRBJ2-7	CASSLGASGGAYEQYF	TGTGCCAGCAGCTTGGGGGCTAGCGGGGGAGCGTACGAGCAGTACTTC
TRBD2	NA	TRBV7-9	TRBJ2-1	CASSPGLAAHNEQFF	TGTGCCAGCAGCCCCGGACTAGCGGCCCACAATGAGCAGTTCTTC
NA	NA	TRBV7-7	TRBJ1-1	CASSLNQNTEAFF	TGTGCCAGCAGCTTAAATCAGAACACTGAAGCTTTCTTT
NA	NA	TRBV9	TRBJ1-3	CASSVDRVGNTIYF	TGTGCCAGCAGCGTAGACAGAGTAGGAAACACCATATATTTT
TRBD1	few	TRBV12-5	TRBJ2-7	CASALPIRTGYEQYF	TGTGCTAGTGCCTTACCAATTAGGACAGGTTACGAGCAGTACTTC
TRBD2	NA	TRBV7-2	TRBJ2-1	CASSLPGELAAKPSGEQFF	TGTGCCAGCAGCCTACCGGGGGAACTAGCGGCGAAACCTTCCGGTGAGCAGTTCTTC
TRBD1	once	TRBV4-2	TRBJ2-7	CASSQDGTGGFEQYF	TGTGCCAGCAGCCAAGATGGGACAGGAGGGTTCGAGCAGTACTTC
NA	NA	TRBV19	TRBJ1-1	CASSRTGIGTEAFF	TGTGCCAGTAGTAGAACAGGAATCGGGACTGAAGCTTTCTTT
TRBD2	NA	TRBV7-9	TRBJ2-3	CASILASGRAKDTQYF	TGTGCCAGCATTCTAGCTTCCGGGAGGGCCAAAGATACGCAGTATTTT
NA	NA	TRBV29-1	TRBJ2-7	CSVELAGAPKGEQYF	TGCAGCGTTGAACTTGCGGGCGCCCCAAAAGGGGAGCAGTACTTC
NA	NA	TRBV19	TRBJ1-5	CASSIGSEGNQPQHF	TGTGCCAGTAGTATTGGTAGCGAAGGCAATCAGCCCCAGCATTTT
NA	NA	TRBV5-8	TRBJ2-2	CASSWGGGGELFF	TGTGCCAGCAGCTGGGGCGGTGGCGGGGAGCTGTTTTTT
NA	once	TRBV7-2	TRBJ2-5	CASCRTAQETQYF	TGTGCCAGCTGCCGAACAGCACAAGAGACCCAGTACTTC
NA	NA	TRBV7-9	TRBJ1-2	CASSLVNGYTF	TGTGCCAGCAGCTTAGTCAATGGCTACACCTTC
TRBD1	NA	TRBV28	TRBJ1-4	CASSPQGAQRAREKLFF	TGTGCCAGCAGTCCACAGGGGGCGCAGCGGGCGCGAGAAAAACTGTTTTTT
NA	NA	TRBV28	TRBJ2-2	CASSLRSPGELFF	TGTGCCAGCAGTTTGAGATCTCCCGGGGAGCTGTTTTTT
NA	NA	TRBV30	TRBJ1-2	CAWNGDRRGGYTF	TGTGCCTGGAACGGGGACCGGCGGGGGGGCTACACCTTC
TRBD2	NA	TRBV19	TRBJ2-7	CASSIGGTSGGSAGEQYF	TGTGCCAGTAGTATAGGAGGGACTAGCGGGGGATCGGCGGGTGAGCAGTACTTC
TRBD2	NA	TRBV4-2	TRBJ2-7	CASSLRTSNEQYF	TGTGCCAGCAGCCTTCGGACTAGTAACGAGCAGTACTTC
NA	few	TRBV29-1	TRBJ2-5	CSVVMGRGETQYF	TGCAGCGTTGTCATGGGGCGCGGAGAGACCCAGTACTTC
TRBD2	NA	TRBV27	TRBJ2-3	CASRYIHPGLAGGSTDTQYF	TGTGCCAGCAGATATATCCATCCGGGACTAGCGGGAGGGTCCACAGATACGCAGTATTTT
NA	NA	TRBV7-2	TRBJ2-7	CASSAGLPLFSYEQYF	TGTGCCAGCAGCGCAGGACTACCTCTTTTCTCCTACGAGCAGTACTTC
TRBD2	NA	TRBV5-6	TRBJ2-3	CASSLTSGGPDTQYF	TGTGCCAGCAGCCTGACTAGCGGGGGGCCAGATACGCAGTATTTT
NA	NA	TRBV11-3	TRBJ2-3	CASSSPLLKQTDTQYF	TGTGCCAGCAGCTCGCCCCTTCTCAAACAGACAGATACGCAGTATTTT
NA	once	TRBV5-1	TRBJ1-2	CASSPEVRYGYTF	TGCGCCAGCAGCCCGGAGGTTAGGTATGGCTACACCTTC
NA	NA	TRBV25-1	TRBJ1-1	CASVGSGQRGLEAFF	TGTGCCAGCGTCGGTAGCGGGCAAAGAGGGCTTGAAGCTTTCTTT
TRBD1	NA	TRBV5-5	TRBJ2-7	CASSLVTGGEQYF	TGTGCCAGCAGCTTAGTAACAGGGGGCGAGCAGTACTTC
TRBD2	NA	TRBV14	TRBJ2-1	CASSQRETYNEQFF	TGTGCCAGCAGCCAGCGGGAGACCTACAATGAGCAGTTCTTC
NA	NA	TRBV4-2	TRBJ2-7	CASSQERTSEVGGGEQYF	TGTGCCAGCAGCCAAGAACGGACGTCTGAGGTAGGGGGAGGGGAGCAGTACTTC
TRBD1	NA	TRBV11-2	TRBJ1-2	CASSLGMGQGYGYTF	TGTGCCAGCAGCTTAGGAATGGGACAGGGGTATGGCTACACCTTC
TRBD1	NA	TRBV18	TRBJ1-1	CASSSGTGRIPDTEAFF	TGTGCCAGCTCATCCGGGACAGGGAGAATTCCGGACACTGAAGCTTTCTTT
NA	NA	TRBV29-1	TRBJ2-2	CSVYRRGTGELFF	TGCAGCGTCTATAGAAGGGGCACCGGGGAGCTGTTTTTT
TRBD2	NA	TRBV19	TRBJ2-1	CASSIGGGPSYNEQFF	TGTGCCAGTAGTATTGGCGGGGGTCCCTCCTACAATGAGCAGTTCTTC
TRBD1	NA	TRBV6-1	TRBJ1-2	CASSEVGTGYGYTF	TGTGCCAGCAGTGAAGTGGGGACAGGGTATGGCTACACCTTC
TRBD1	NA	TRBV18	TRBJ1-1	CASSPPGTGELAEAFF	TGTGCCAGCTCACCACCTGGGACAGGGGAGTTGGCTGAAGCTTTCTTT
TRBD2	NA	TRBV9	TRBJ2-7	CASSEGLAGPQYF	TGTGCCAGCAGCGAAGGACTAGCGGGTCCCCAGTACTTC
NA	NA	TRBV7-2	TRBJ1-4	CASSLGWAVEEKLFF	TGTGCCAGCAGCTTAGGTTGGGCAGTAGAGGAAAAACTGTTTTTT
TRBD2	NA	TRBV28	TRBJ2-1	CASSLISGSEFF	TGTGCCAGCAGTCTCATTAGCGGGAGTGAGTTCTTC
NA	few	TRBV28	TRBJ1-5	CASSSEYQPQHF	TGTGCCAGCAGTTCCGAGTATCAGCCCCAGCATTTT
TRBD2	NA	TRBV7-2	TRBJ2-1	CASSLGLAGGINEQFF	TGTGCCAGCAGCTTAGGACTAGCGGGGGGCATCAATGAGCAGTTCTTC
NA	few	TRBV6-6	TRBJ1-1	CASSLTANTEAFF	TGTGCCAGCAGTTTGACAGCGAACACTGAAGCTTTCTTT